The 8 T cell receptor beta chains reported below all come from one sample, sequenced in a study of identical twins. TCRdb ran MiXCR on the 5' RACE reads and lists one entry per CDR3 protein. The sample comprises 450,000 or so distinct CDR3 sequences, roughly 13% of which are singletons, and approximately 1% rests with the top ten. The same specimen was also included in a second study, on yellow fever vaccine responses in identical twins.

Sequenced sample: CD4+ T cells sorted from blood. The source of these receptors is a woman aged 18-35 years in good health.

V usage is TRBV10-3 and J usage is TRBJ2-2; a possible D gene is TRBD1 (5 bases). The CDR3 spans 14 residues. V was trimmed by 7 bases and J by 3 bases, leaving 12 bases between them. CDR1 and CDR2 from the germline V gene are ENHRY and SYGVKD. CDR3 loop: CAIKNRQDTGELFF. DNA for the CDR3: TGTGCCATCAAAAACAGGCAGGACACCGGGGAGCTGTTTTTT.

V usage is TRBV19 and J usage is TRBJ2-7; D possibly corresponds to TRBD2 (6 bases). CDR1 is LNHDA, CDR2 SQIVND, per germline (reference sequence). Trimming took off 1 base at V and 6 bases at J, with 13 bases between the two ends. The CDR3 length is 14 residues. CDR3 nucleotide sequence: TGTGCCAGTAGTATAGTACGGGGAGCGGGCGAGCAGTACTTC. It is translated as CASSIVRGAGEQYF.

The chain carries TRBV5-1 and TRBJ1-1, with TRBD1 matching over 7 bases. In germline, CDR1 is SGHRS, CDR2 YFSETQ. V was clipped by 4 bases and J by 1 base; unmatched bases: 4. The CDR3 has 14 residues. CDR3 sequence reads: CASSRDRGNTEAFF. The CDR3 bases are TGCGCCAGCAGCCGGGACAGAGGGAACACTGAAGCTTTCTTT.

This clonotype was detected a few times. The V and J genes are TRBV29-1 and TRBJ2-3, with unresolved D. The CDR3 is 12 residues long. Trimming cost V 7 bases and J 2 bases, with 10 bases left between them. The germline CDR1 and CDR2 sequences are SQVTM and ANQGSEA. The CDR3: CSARGATDTQYF. The CDR3 DNA follows: TGCAGCGCCCGAGGTGCCACAGATACGCAGTATTTT.

CDR3: CASSLPGTPYEQYF. The CDR3 DNA reads TGTGCCAGCAGCTTACCGGGGACTCCCTACGAGCAGTACTTC. V usage is TRBV7-9 and J usage is TRBJ2-7; the D gene is possibly TRBD2 (6 bases). V was shortened by 2 bases and J by 2 bases, with 10 bases between the two germline ends. CDR1 SEHNR and CDR2 FQNEAQ come from the germline V gene (reference sequence). The CDR3 has 14 amino acids.

This sequence joins TRBV20-1 and TRBJ1-6; D is perhaps TRBD1 (5 bases). The CDR3 is 12 residues long. Germline V gene data show CDR1 as DFQATT and CDR2 as SNEGSKA (reference sequence). V was cut by 4 bases and J by 8 bases, with 9 bases left in between. In DNA form, the CDR3 reads TGCAGTGCTACAGGGACGGATTCACCCCTCCACTTT. It codes for CSATGTDSPLHF.

This clonotype was detected only a few times. V gene TRBV3-1 combines with J gene TRBJ1-6; 10 nucleotides agree with TRBD1. CDR3 length: 16 residues. Germline values: CDR1 LGHDT, CDR2 YNNKEL (reference sequence). The V segment lost 0 bases and the J segment 9 bases; nucleotides outside the gene matches: 5. The CDR3, as DNA: TGTGCCAGCAGCCAAGATTCCGGGACAGGGGTTTCACCCCTCCACTTT. Residues: CASSQDSGTGVSPLHF.

This clonotype has at least ten counts. The chain has TRBV20-1 and TRBJ2-5; D is possibly TRBD2 (6 bases). In germline, CDR1 is DFQATT, CDR2 SNEGSKA (reference sequence). V gave up 4 bases and J gave up 1 base, with 13 bases separating them. This CDR3 region has 14 residues. CDR3 residues: CSAKDSSAQETQYF. CDR3 bases: TGCAGTGCTAAAGATTCTAGCGCCCAAGAGACCCAGTACTTC.